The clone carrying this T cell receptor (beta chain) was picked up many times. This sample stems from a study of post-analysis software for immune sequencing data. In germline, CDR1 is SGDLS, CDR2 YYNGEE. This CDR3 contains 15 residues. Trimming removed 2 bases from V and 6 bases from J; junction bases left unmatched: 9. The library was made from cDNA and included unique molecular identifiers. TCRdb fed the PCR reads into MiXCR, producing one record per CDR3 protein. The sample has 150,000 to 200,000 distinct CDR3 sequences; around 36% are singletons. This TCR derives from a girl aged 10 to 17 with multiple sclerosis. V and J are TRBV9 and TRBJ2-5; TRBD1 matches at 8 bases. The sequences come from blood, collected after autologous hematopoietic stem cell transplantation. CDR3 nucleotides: TGTGCCAGCAGCGTCCGGCCAGGGGGCGATCAGACCCAGTACTTC. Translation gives CASSVRPGGDQTQYF.